The source of this T cell receptor beta chain is a study of T cell changes during pregnancy in multiple sclerosis. Data came from immunoSEQ multiplex PCR; TCRdb stores just in-frame clones and leaves some out. The table has about 48,000 clones, approximately 92% seen once; the top ten hold around 0.91%. Trimming took 5 bases from V and 1 from J; bases not matched to a gene: 15. Germline loops: CDR1 SGHTA, CDR2 FQGNSA. There are 19 residues in the CDR3. Material: CD4+ T cells from peripheral blood mononuclear cells, obtained in the second trimester of pregnancy. This rearrangement joins TRBV7-2 to TRBJ2-1; TRBD2 matches 9 bases. This TCR derives from a female donor in good health, enrolled as a control in a pregnancy study. CDR3 protein: CASSRRAGSGGPSYNEQFF. As DNA, the CDR3 is TGTGCCAGCAGCCGCCGGGCGGGTAGCGGGGGTCCTTCCTACAATGAGCAGTTCTTC.